These 5 T cell receptor beta chains came from one sample sequenced in a study of human T cells and chemical hapten exposure. Noted time point: patch test 1, 2 weeks after DPC sensitization. Treatment noted: therapeutic diphenylcyclopropenone sensitization with weekly scalp DPC. MiXCR, run by TCRdb on the RACE reads, gives a single entry per CDR3 protein. The data contain more than 70,000 distinct CDR3 sequences, 10% to 15% of them singletons. Material: whole blood, obtained in connection with sensitization to the hapten diphenylcyclopropenone (DPC). The receptors come from a woman aged 60-75 years with alopecia areata. Some clones in this sample may be carry-over from other donors' samples.

This chain links TRBV5-5 with TRBJ1-2; D gene ambiguous. The V gene lost 2 bases and the J gene lost 4 bases, with 6 bases spanning the gap. The CDR3 runs 12 residues. The germline V gene has CDR1 SGHKS and CDR2 YYEKEE (reference sequence). The DNA of the CDR3 is TGTGCCAGCAGCTTAGAGCCCTATGGCTACACCTTC. This sequence encodes CASSLEPYGYTF. Combining the CDR3 with reference TRBV5-5 and TRBJ1-2 gives the whole variable domain DAGVTQSPTHLIKTRGQQVTLRCSPISGHKSVSWYQQVLGQGPQFIFQYYEKEERGRGNFPDRFSARQFPNYSSELNVNALLLGDSALYLCASSLEPYGYTFGSGTRLTVV.

The V and J genes are TRBV2 and TRBJ2-7; D not certain. Germline assignment: CDR1 SNHLY and CDR2 FYNNEI. Trimming cost V 0 bases and J 10 bases, with 10 bases left between them. The CDR3 sequence is 12 residues long. CDR3 in DNA: TGTGCCAGCAGTGAAGCGCGATCCAATCAGTACTTC. This codes for CASSEARSNQYF.

DNA for the CDR3: TGTGCCAGCAGCCAAGGCCCTAGCACGCAGTATTTT. Its translation: CASSQGPSTQYF. The chain links TRBV3-1 to TRBJ2-3; tentative D call: TRBD2 (5 bases). This CDR3 region has 12 residues. V was trimmed by 1 base and J by 9 bases, leaving 8 bases between them. Germline V gene sequence: CDR1 LGHDT, CDR2 YNNKEL (reference sequence).

This clonotype was seen more than once but under ten times. The CDR3 reads CASNNYRGRQYF. The DNA of the CDR3 is TGTGCCAGCAATAACTACAGGGGCCGGCAGTATTTT. V is TRBV12-3 or TRBV12-4 and J is TRBJ2-3; 7 nucleotides align to TRBD1. After removal of 7 bases from V and 11 bases from J, the junction contained 9 bases not matched to a gene. The CDR3 is made up of 12 amino acids.

This clonotype was picked up many times. The V and J genes are TRBV29-1 and TRBJ2-1; 11 nucleotides match TRBD2. CDR1 SQVTM and CDR2 ANQGSEA come from the germline V gene. The CDR3 spans 12 residues. J was trimmed by 10 bases and V by 2 bases; bases with no gene match: 1. The CDR3 here is CSVELAGGEQFF. As DNA, the CDR3 is TGCAGCGTTGAACTAGCGGGGGGAGAGCAGTTCTTC.